The entry below describes one T cell receptor (beta chain). Its antigen is unknown. Other DNA sequences within the sample encode an identical CDR3. Averaging roughly 120 mL, one heparinised blood draw was given by each donor. V gave up 2 bases and J gave up 1 base, with 6 bases separating them. This CDR3 region has 13 residues. The germline V gene has CDR1 KGHSH and CDR2 LQKENI. All of the isolated RNA was reverse transcribed, so expressed TCRB transcripts were sequenced. Around 3.57 million reads was the average for naive, central memory and regulatory T cell samples. Profiled with immunoSEQ multiplex PCR; TCRdb holds only in-frame clones, not every one. The sample comprises around 190,000 clones, around 13% of which are singletons, and 0.62% rests with the top ten. The data are from a study of beta chain features in type 1 diabetes. Study-wide results and caveats: Type 1 diabetes patients had moderately but significantly shorter TCRB CDR3s in all four CD4+ subsets.

Material: central memory CD4+ T cells from blood. The chain uses TRBV18 and TRBJ2-7, with a tentative D call TRBD1 (6 bases). This receptor was identified in a woman aged 18-29 years in good health. The CDR3 here is CASSPGQSYEQYF. CDR3 in DNA: TGTGCCAGCTCACCAGGACAGTCCTACGAGCAGTACTTC.